One sample yielded the 26 T cell receptor beta chains listed below, sequenced in a study of blood T cell repertoires in COVID-19. Repertoires were generated with immunoSEQ multiplex PCR, while TCRdb's copy carries only in-frame clones and drops some. The sample holds 250,000 to 350,000 clones, around 87% seen once. Material for sequencing was peripheral blood. The origin of the receptors is a woman in her fifties or sixties who had recovered from COVID-19.

V usage is TRBV7-9 and J usage is TRBJ2-5, with TRBD1 identical over 11 bases. This CDR3 region has 15 residues. Per germline, CDR1 SEHNR and CDR2 FQNEAQ (reference sequence). Unmatched junction bases numbered 6, after V lost 6 bases and J lost 3 bases. The CDR3 DNA is TGTGCCAGCAGTAGGGACAGGGGGAGAGAAGAGACCCAGTACTTC. Protein: CASSRDRGREETQYF.

This clone was counted a single time. The chain employs TRBV11-2 and TRBJ2-1; 10 bases agree with TRBD2. Trimming took 5 bases from V and 4 from J; bases not matched to a gene: 5. The CDR3 contains 15 residues. Germline CDR1 is SGHAT and CDR2 is FQNNGV. The CDR3 is CASSRTSGPYNEQFF. CDR3 sequence (DNA): TGTGCCAGCAGCCGGACTAGCGGACCTTACAATGAGCAGTTCTTC.

The chain recombines TRBV12-3 or TRBV12-4 with TRBJ2-7; the match to TRBD2 covers 9 bases. Trimming took 7 bases from V and 3 from J; bases not matched to a gene: 4. The CDR3 covers 13 residues. CDR3 loop: CASTSAGGYEQYF. Written as DNA, the CDR3 is TGTGCCAGCACATCAGCGGGAGGCTACGAGCAGTACTTC.

A remark on this clone: One end of the junction fails to match germline, which may point to a read error. This chain joins TRBV7-2 and TRBJ2-7; no definite D call. The length of the CDR3 is 13 residues. The germline V gene encodes CDR1 SGHTA and CDR2 FQGNSA. As DNA, the CDR3 is TGTGCCAGCAGCCCCGGCCCTGGTGGTAGCCTAAACTTC. It is translated as CASSPGPGGSLNF. Full variable domain (remainder filled in from reference TRBV7-2 and TRBJ2-7): GAGVSQSPSNKVTEKGKDVELRCDPISGHTALYWYRQSLGQGLEFLIYFQGNSAPDKSGLPSDRFSAERTGGSVSTLTIQRTQQEDSAVYLCASSPGPGGSLNFGPGTRLTVT.

V and J are TRBV7-9 and TRBJ2-2; 9 bases agree with TRBD1. Germline V lookup: CDR1 SEHNR, CDR2 FQNEAQ (reference sequence). The CDR3 totals 16 residues. V trimming: 4 bases; J trimming: 4 bases; junction bases outside the gene matches: 7. The CDR3 reads CASSSAGTGTTGELFF. In DNA, the CDR3 is TGTGCCAGCAGCTCAGCCGGGACAGGGACCACCGGGGAGCTGTTTTTT.

The V gene is TRBV6-5, the J gene TRBJ2-7; D perhaps matches TRBD1 (7 bases). CDR1 and CDR2 from the germline V gene are MNHEY and SVGAGI. This CDR3 contains 15 residues. The V end was cut by 0 bases, the J end by 4 bases, with 13 bases between. The CDR3 spells CASSYSFRGVYEQYF. Written as DNA, the CDR3 is TGTGCCAGCAGTTACTCGTTCAGGGGGGTATACGAGCAGTACTTC.

CDR3 protein: CATSRDQSGRVNEQFF. CDR3 bases: TGTGCCACCAGCAGAGATCAGAGCGGGAGGGTCAATGAGCAGTTCTTC. This sequence joins TRBV15 and TRBJ2-1, with 10 bases aligning to TRBD2. The germline CDR1 and CDR2 sequences are LNHNV and YYDKDF (reference sequence). V trimming: 0 bases; J trimming: 6 bases; junction bases outside the gene matches: 5. This CDR3 has 16 residues.

The chain links TRBV7-8 to TRBJ1-2, with 8 bases fitting TRBD1. Germline V CDR1 and CDR2: SGHVS, FQNEAQ. The CDR3 is 13 amino acids. J lost 3 bases, V lost 5 bases, and 2 bases had no gene match. The CDR3, as DNA: TGTGCCAGCAGCACGGACAGGGACTATGGCTACACCTTC. Protein sequence: CASSTDRDYGYTF.

The chain couples TRBV28 to TRBJ2-5; D uncertain. V was clipped by 3 bases and J by 6 bases, with 5 bases between them. Germline CDR1 reads MDHEN; CDR2 reads SYDVKM. The CDR3 is made up of 11 amino acids. CDR3 nucleotides: TGTGCCAGCAGTTTGGAGCAGACCCAGTACTTC. Its protein product is CASSLEQTQYF.

V usage is TRBV3-1 (or the pseudogene TRBV3-2) and J usage is TRBJ2-6; perhaps TRBD1 as D (5 bases). The V gene's germline CDR1 is LGHDT and CDR2 YNNKEL (reference sequence). This CDR3 has 18 residues. Trimming stripped 4 bases from V and 0 bases from J, with 16 bases between. CDR3 sequence reads: CASSPTARQSSGANVLTF. CDR3 in DNA: TGTGCCAGCAGCCCAACTGCGAGACAGAGCTCTGGGGCCAACGTCCTGACTTTC.

The chain recombines TRBV29-1 with TRBJ2-5; no clear D gene. This CDR3 spans 13 amino acids. V was shortened by 4 bases and J by 2 bases, with 11 bases between the two germline ends. CDR1 is SQVTM, CDR2 ANQGSEA, per germline. The CDR3, as DNA: TGCAGCGTTGGAGCCGCCGGGCAAGAGACCCAGTACTTC. This translates into CSVGAAGQETQYF.

This clone was counted between two and nine times. The gene calls are TRBV5-1 and TRBJ1-2, with D perhaps matching TRBD1 (6 bases). There are 15 residues in the CDR3. CDR1 is SGHRS and CDR2 is YFSETQ in the germline V gene. V shed 9 bases and J shed 0 bases, with 18 bases lying between them. The CDR3 bases are TGCGCCAAAAGCCCTGACAGGTTGGCTAACTATGGCTACACCTTC. As protein: CAKSPDRLANYGYTF.

The genes are TRBV5-4 and TRBJ2-7; 12 bases agree with TRBD2. This CDR3 comprises 16 residues. The V segment lost 0 bases and the J segment 2 bases; nucleotides outside the gene matches: 3. Per the germline V gene, CDR1 is SGHNT and CDR2 is YYREEE (reference sequence). The CDR3 DNA sequence: TGTGCCAGCAGCTTGGATACTAGCGGGAGGACCTACGAGCAGTACTTC. Translation: CASSLDTSGRTYEQYF.

V and J are TRBV24-1 and TRBJ2-5; 7 nucleotides align to TRBD1. CDR1 is KGHDR, CDR2 SFDVKD, per germline. Trimming at V came to 0 bases and at J to 2 bases, leaving 2 bases not matched to a gene. The CDR3 sequence is 15 residues long. For the CDR3, the DNA is TGTGCCACCAGTGATTTGCTGGGACAGCAAGAGACCCAGTACTTC. This gives the protein CATSDLLGQQETQYF.

The chain combines TRBV11-3 with TRBJ2-3; D is undetermined. The germline CDR1 and CDR2 sequences are SGHNT and YENEEA. The V end lost 2 bases, the J end lost 6 bases, and 6 bases lay between the germline ends. The CDR3 length is 12 residues. The CDR3 loop reads CASSLSRDTQYF. The CDR3 DNA sequence: TGTGCCAGCAGCTTATCCAGGGATACGCAGTATTTT.

This clone was observed a single time. The chain uses TRBV2 and TRBJ2-3, with D maybe TRBD2 (6 bases). This CDR3 contains 14 residues. The V gene lost 5 bases and the J gene lost 5 bases, with 14 bases spanning the gap. From germline, CDR1 is SNHLY and CDR2 FYNNEI. The CDR3 DNA reads as TGTGCCAGCAGTCTAAGCGGGTGGAGAGATACGCAGTATTTT. Protein sequence: CASSLSGWRDTQYF.

Written as DNA, the CDR3 is TGTGCCAGTAGTGCGGACACCCAAGAGACCCAGTACTTC. Amino acids: CASSADTQETQYF. V gene TRBV19 combines with J gene TRBJ2-5; TRBD1 is a possible D gene (5 bases). The CDR3 totals 13 residues. V gave up 5 bases and J gave up 1 base, with 8 bases separating them. Germline values: CDR1 LNHDA, CDR2 SQIVND (reference sequence).

The V gene is TRBV24-1, the J gene TRBJ2-1, with 14 bases matching TRBD2. This CDR3 region has 17 residues. V gave up 5 bases and J gave up 7 bases; unmatched junction bases: 9. CDR1 is KGHDR and CDR2 is SFDVKD in the germline V gene. Here the CDR3 DNA reads TGTGCCACCAGTGTTTTACCGGGACTAGCGGGAGAAAATGAGCAGTTCTTC. This sequence encodes CATSVLPGLAGENEQFF.

CDR3 loop: CASSTDPNQKQYF. The DNA of the CDR3 is TGTGCCAGCTCGACAGATCCCAACCAGAAGCAGTACTTC. The gene calls are TRBV5-4 and TRBJ2-7; TRBD1 is a possible D gene (5 bases). The CDR3 totals 13 residues. Germline-derived CDR1 and CDR2 are SGHNT and YYREEE (reference sequence). Trimming left V 7 bases short and J 8 bases short, with 19 bases between.

The chain joins TRBV6-5 to TRBJ2-7, with 10 bases aligning to TRBD2. CDR1 is MNHEY, CDR2 SVGAGI, per germline. This CDR3 spans 15 amino acids. Trimming took 6 bases from V and 3 from J; bases not matched to a gene: 8. The CDR3 loop is CASRPLAGANYEQYF. CDR3 DNA: TGTGCCAGCAGGCCTCTAGCGGGGGCGAACTACGAGCAGTACTTC.

The chain recombines TRBV18 with TRBJ2-3; TRBD2 aligns across 11 bases. The V segment lost 6 bases and the J segment 3 bases; nucleotides outside the gene matches: 8. This CDR3 region has 16 residues. Germline V gene sequence: CDR1 KGHSH, CDR2 LQKENI. The CDR3 DNA is TGTGCCAGCTCGCGAGGGACTAGCGGTGAAACAGATACGCAGTATTTT. Translated: CASSRGTSGETDTQYF.

The chain recombines TRBV7-2 with TRBJ2-5; D ambiguous. Germline CDR1 reads SGHTA; CDR2 reads FQGNSA. The CDR3 has 14 residues. Between the trimmed V and J ends, which lost 4 bases and 6 bases, there was a span of 15 bases. As DNA, the CDR3 is TGTGCCAGCAGCTCAGAGGTGCACTTCAAGACCCAGTACTTC. Translating gives CASSSEVHFKTQYF.

Notes on this clone: Other DNA sequences in this specimen translate into the identical CDR3. The rearrangement links TRBV9 to TRBJ2-1, with 10 positions matching TRBD2. The CDR3 totals 16 residues. Germline CDR1 and CDR2: SGDLS and YYNGEE. V dropped 0 bases and J dropped 3; count of bases not matched to a gene: 3. The CDR3 nucleotides are TGTGCCAGCAGCGTAGTAGCGGGGGGCTTCTACAATGAGCAGTTCTTC. Translating it yields CASSVVAGGFYNEQFF.

The chain joins TRBV6-2 or TRBV6-3 to TRBJ2-7; a weak D match, TRBD1 (5 bases). Germline CDR1 is MNHEY and CDR2 is SVGEGT. The CDR3 extends over 15 amino acids. Trimming took 0 bases from V and 6 from J, leaving 15 bases between them. The CDR3 DNA reads as TGTGCCAGCAGTTACTCGATTACAGGCATGGTCGAGCAGTACTTC. Encoded protein: CASSYSITGMVEQYF.

V and J are TRBV11-2 and TRBJ2-1; perhaps TRBD2 as D (6 bases). The V end was cut by 1 base, the J end by 9 bases, with 13 bases between. The CDR3 is made up of 14 amino acids. Per the germline V gene, CDR1 is SGHAT and CDR2 is FQNNGV. CDR3 amino acids: CASSLVGTSSEQFF. The CDR3 DNA reads TGTGCCAGCAGCTTAGTGGGAACTAGCTCTGAGCAGTTCTTC.

This chain uses TRBV4-3 with TRBJ1-1; TRBD1 aligns across 7 bases. The germline V gene has CDR1 LGHNA and CDR2 YSLEER. This CDR3 has 13 residues. The trim removed 6 bases at V and 4 bases at J, leaving 5 bases unmatched. The CDR3 coding sequence is TGCGCCAGCAGGTTTAACAGGGGCACTGAAGCTTTCTTT. Its protein is CASRFNRGTEAFF.